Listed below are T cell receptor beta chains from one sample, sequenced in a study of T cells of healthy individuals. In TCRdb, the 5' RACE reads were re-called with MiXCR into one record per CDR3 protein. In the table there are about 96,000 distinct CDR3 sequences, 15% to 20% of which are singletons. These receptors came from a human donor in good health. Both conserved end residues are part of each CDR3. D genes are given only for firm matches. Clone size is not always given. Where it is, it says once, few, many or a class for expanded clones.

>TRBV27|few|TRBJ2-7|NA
CASSRTAGEQYF
TGTGCCAGCAGCCGGACAGCGGGGGAGCAGTACTTC
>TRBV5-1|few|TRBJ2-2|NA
CASSPGPNTGELFF
TGCGCCAGCAGCCCGGGACCGAACACCGGGGAGCTGTTTTTT
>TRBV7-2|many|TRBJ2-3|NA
CASSLTGGVADTQYF
TGTGCCAGCAGCCTGACCGGGGGAGTGGCAGATACGCAGTATTTT
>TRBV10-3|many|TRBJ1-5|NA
CAISDVQPPNQPQHF
TGTGCCATCAGTGACGTACAGCCACCGAATCAGCCCCAGCATTTT
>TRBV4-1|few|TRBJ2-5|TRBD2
CASSQDHLAGGLSPQETQYF
TGCGCCAGCAGCCAAGATCATCTAGCGGGGGGGCTATCGCCCCAAGAGACCCAGTACTTC
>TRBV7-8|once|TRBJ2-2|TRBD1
CASTQSPGTGDAGELFF
TGTGCCAGCACCCAAAGCCCCGGGACAGGGGATGCCGGGGAGCTGTTTTTT
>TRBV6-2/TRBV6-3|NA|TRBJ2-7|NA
CASSRRGPDYEQYF
TGTGCCAGCAGTCGCCGAGGCCCGGACTACGAGCAGTACTTC
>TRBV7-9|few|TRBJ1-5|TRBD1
CASSLVSGGPSALNQPQHF
TGTGCCAGCAGCTTAGTCTCAGGGGGCCCCTCGGCCCTCAATCAGCCCCAGCATTTT
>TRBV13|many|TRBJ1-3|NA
CASSFPGSGNTIYF
TGTGCCAGCAGCTTTCCGGGCTCTGGAAACACCATATATTTT
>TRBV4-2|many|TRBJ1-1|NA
CASSQVTTSNTEAFF
TGTGCCAGCAGCCAAGTGACAACATCGAACACTGAAGCTTTCTTT
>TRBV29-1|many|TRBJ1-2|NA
CSVSLRTYGYTF
TGCAGCGTGTCGCTTAGGACCTATGGCTACACCTTC
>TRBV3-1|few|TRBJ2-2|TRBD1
CASSQVSQGAVGELFF
TGTGCCAGCAGCCAAGTTTCTCAGGGGGCGGTCGGGGAGCTGTTTTTT
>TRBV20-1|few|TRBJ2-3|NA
CSARGPRGDTQYF
TGCAGTGCTAGAGGACCCAGGGGAGATACGCAGTATTTT
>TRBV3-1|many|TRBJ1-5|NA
CASSQGWGDNQPQHF
TGTGCCAGCAGCCAAGGGTGGGGGGACAATCAGCCCCAGCATTTT
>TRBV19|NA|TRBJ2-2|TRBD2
CASKTSAHTGELFF
TGTGCCAGTAAGACTAGCGCCCACACCGGGGAGCTGTTTTTT
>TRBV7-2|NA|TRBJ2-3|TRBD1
CASSLYFWTGRMSTDTQYF
TGTGCCAGCAGCTTATACTTTTGGACAGGGAGAATGAGCACAGATACGCAGTATTTT
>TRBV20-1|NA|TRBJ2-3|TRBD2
CSASKRTSGSLGDTQYF
TGCAGTGCTAGTAAAAGGACTAGCGGGAGTTTGGGGGATACGCAGTATTTT
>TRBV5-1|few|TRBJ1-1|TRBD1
CASRSQGITEAFF
TGCGCCAGCAGATCACAGGGGATCACTGAAGCTTTCTTT
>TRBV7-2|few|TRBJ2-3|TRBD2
CASSLRGERVTDTQYF
TGTGCCAGCAGCCTCCGGGGGGAGCGGGTAACAGATACGCAGTATTTT
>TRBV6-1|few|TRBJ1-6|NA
CASGARPKNSPLHF
TGTGCCAGCGGGGCGCGGCCTAAGAATTCACCCCTCCACTTT
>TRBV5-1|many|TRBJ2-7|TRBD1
CASSLGSGDRDYEQYF
TGCGCCAGCAGCTTGGGGTCGGGGGACAGGGACTACGAGCAGTACTTC
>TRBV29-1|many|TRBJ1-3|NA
CSVEEPENTIYF
TGCAGCGTTGAAGAACCGGAAAACACCATATATTTT
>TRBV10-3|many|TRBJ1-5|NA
CAISDGHTQPQHF
TGTGCCATCAGTGATGGGCATACGCAGCCCCAGCATTTT
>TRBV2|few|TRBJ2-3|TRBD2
CASSLLAGASTDTQYF
TGTGCCAGCAGTCTACTAGCGGGAGCCAGCACAGATACGCAGTATTTT
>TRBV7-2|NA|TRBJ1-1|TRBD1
CASSLEGTGGTEAFF
TGTGCCAGCAGCTTAGAAGGGACAGGGGGAACTGAAGCTTTCTTT
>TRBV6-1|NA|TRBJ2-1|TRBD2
CASSPGLAGGRDEQFF
TGTGCCAGCAGCCCGGGACTAGCGGGAGGTAGGGATGAGCAGTTCTTC
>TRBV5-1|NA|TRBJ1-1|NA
CASSPRVEVTEAFF
TGCGCCAGCAGCCCAAGGGTCGAGGTCACTGAAGCTTTCTTT
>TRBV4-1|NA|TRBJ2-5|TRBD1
CASSPRDRSLQETQYF
TGCGCCAGCAGCCCCCGGGACAGGAGCCTCCAAGAGACCCAGTACTTC
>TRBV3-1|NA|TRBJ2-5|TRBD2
CASSRTVVAGVETQYF
TGTGCCAGCAGCCGGACAGTCGTAGCGGGAGTGGAGACCCAGTACTTC
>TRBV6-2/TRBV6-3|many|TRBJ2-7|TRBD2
CASSYSPSRLAGSYEQYF
TGTGCCAGCAGTTACTCCCCTTCTCGACTAGCCGGCTCCTACGAGCAGTACTTC
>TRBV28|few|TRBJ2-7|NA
CASRDSYEQYF
TGTGCCAGCAGAGACAGCTACGAGCAGTACTTC
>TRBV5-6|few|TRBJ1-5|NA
CASSSLRGRQTNQPQHF
TGTGCCAGCAGCTCCCTTAGGGGACGGCAGACCAATCAGCCCCAGCATTTT
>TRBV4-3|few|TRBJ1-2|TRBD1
CASSQDQGGNYGYTF
TGCGCCAGCAGCCAGGATCAGGGGGGCAACTATGGCTACACCTTC
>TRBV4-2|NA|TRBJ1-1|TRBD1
CASSHLTGGRTEAFF
TGTGCCAGCAGTCATCTTACAGGGGGAAGGACTGAAGCTTTCTTT
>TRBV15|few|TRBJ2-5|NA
CATSGGREPQETQYF
TGTGCCACCAGCGGAGGTCGTGAACCGCAAGAGACCCAGTACTTC
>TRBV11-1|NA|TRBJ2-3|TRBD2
CASSLDGGGNTDTQYF
TGTGCCAGCAGCTTAGACGGCGGGGGGAACACAGATACGCAGTATTTT
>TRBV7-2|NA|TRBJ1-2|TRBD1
CASSLGRMRQGGYGYTF
TGTGCCAGCAGCTTAGGACGTATGAGACAGGGGGGCTATGGCTACACCTTC
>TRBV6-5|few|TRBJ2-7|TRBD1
CASSTRDRGSYEQYF
TGTGCCAGCAGTACCCGGGACAGGGGGTCCTACGAGCAGTACTTC
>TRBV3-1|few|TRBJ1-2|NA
CASSQGATDGYTF
TGTGCCAGCAGCCAAGGGGCTACAGATGGCTACACCTTC
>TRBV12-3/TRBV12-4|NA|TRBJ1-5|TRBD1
CASTLGDRGNQPQHF
TGTGCCAGCACCTTAGGGGACAGGGGCAATCAGCCCCAGCATTTT
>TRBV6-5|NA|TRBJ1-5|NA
CASSTYQGEGNQPQHF
TGTGCCAGCAGTACATACCAGGGTGAGGGCAATCAGCCCCAGCATTTT
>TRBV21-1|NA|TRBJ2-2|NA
CASSPPPAFPGFNTGELFF
TGTGCCAGCAGCCCACCGCCAGCCTTTCCTGGATTTAACACCGGGGAGCTGTTTTTT
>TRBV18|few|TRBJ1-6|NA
CASSPPGGNSPLHF
TGTGCCAGCTCACCACCAGGGGGAAATTCACCCCTCCACTTT
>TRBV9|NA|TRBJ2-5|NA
CASSVWGQETQYF
TGTGCCAGCAGCGTCTGGGGCCAAGAGACCCAGTACTTC
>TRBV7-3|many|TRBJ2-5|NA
CASSSTGIRETQYF
TGTGCCAGCAGCTCGACGGGAATCCGAGAGACCCAGTACTTC
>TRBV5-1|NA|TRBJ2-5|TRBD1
CASSDYPGTAETQYF
TGCGCCAGCAGCGACTACCCCGGGACAGCAGAGACCCAGTACTTC
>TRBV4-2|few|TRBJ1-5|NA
CASSQEGGAINQPQHF
TGTGCCAGCAGCCAGGAGGGGGGGGCAATCAATCAGCCCCAGCATTTT
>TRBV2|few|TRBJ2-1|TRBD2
CASTRLAGGPSNEQFF
TGTGCCAGCACCAGACTAGCGGGAGGGCCCTCGAATGAGCAGTTCTTC